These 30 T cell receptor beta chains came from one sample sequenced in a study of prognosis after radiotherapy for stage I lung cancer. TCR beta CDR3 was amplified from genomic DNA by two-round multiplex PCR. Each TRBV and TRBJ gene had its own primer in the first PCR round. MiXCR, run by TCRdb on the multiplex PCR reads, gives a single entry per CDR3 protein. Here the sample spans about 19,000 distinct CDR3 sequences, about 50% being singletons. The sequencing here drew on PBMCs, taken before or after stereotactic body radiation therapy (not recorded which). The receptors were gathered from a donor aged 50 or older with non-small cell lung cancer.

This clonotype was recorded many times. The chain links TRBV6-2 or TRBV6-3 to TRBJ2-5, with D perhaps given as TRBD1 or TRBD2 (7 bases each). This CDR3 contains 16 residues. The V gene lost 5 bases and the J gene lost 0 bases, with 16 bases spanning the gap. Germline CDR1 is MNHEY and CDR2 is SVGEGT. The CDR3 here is CASSEPSGTDQETQYF. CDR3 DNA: TGTGCCAGCAGTGAACCCAGCGGGACAGACCAAGAGACCCAGTACTTC.

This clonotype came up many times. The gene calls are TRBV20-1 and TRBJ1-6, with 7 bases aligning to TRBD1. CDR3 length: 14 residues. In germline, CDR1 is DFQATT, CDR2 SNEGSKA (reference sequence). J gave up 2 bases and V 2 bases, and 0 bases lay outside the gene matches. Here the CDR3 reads CSARTGAYNSPLHF. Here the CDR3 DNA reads TGCAGTGCTAGAACAGGGGCCTATAATTCACCCCTCCACTTT.

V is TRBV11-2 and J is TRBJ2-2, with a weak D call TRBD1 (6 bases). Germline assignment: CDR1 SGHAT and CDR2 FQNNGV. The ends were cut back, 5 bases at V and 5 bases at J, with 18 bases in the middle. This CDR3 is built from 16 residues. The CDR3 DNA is TGTGCCAGCAGCCCCCGGGATCTTAGGGGGACCGGGGAGCTGTTTTTT. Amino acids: CASSPRDLRGTGELFF.

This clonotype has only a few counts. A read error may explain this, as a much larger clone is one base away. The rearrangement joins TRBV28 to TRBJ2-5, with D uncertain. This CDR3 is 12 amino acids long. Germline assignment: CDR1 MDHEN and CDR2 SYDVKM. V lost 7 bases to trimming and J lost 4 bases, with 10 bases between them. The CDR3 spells CASNFEVETQYF. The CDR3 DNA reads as TGTGCCAGCAATTTCGAAGTAGAGACCCAGTACTTC. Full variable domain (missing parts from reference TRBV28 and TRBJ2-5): DVKVTQSSRYLVKRTGEKVFLECVQDMDHENMFWYRQDPGLGLRLIYFSYDVKMKEKGDIPEGYSVSREKKERFSLILESASTNQTSMYLCASNFEVETQYFGPGTRLLVL.

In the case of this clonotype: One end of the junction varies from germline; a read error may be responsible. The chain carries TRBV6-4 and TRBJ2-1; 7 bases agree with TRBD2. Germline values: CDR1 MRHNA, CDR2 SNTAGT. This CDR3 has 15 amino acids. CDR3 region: CASSFRAGAYNEQLF. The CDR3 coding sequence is TGTGCCAGCAGTTTCCGGGCGGGAGCGTACAATGAGCAGCTCTTC.

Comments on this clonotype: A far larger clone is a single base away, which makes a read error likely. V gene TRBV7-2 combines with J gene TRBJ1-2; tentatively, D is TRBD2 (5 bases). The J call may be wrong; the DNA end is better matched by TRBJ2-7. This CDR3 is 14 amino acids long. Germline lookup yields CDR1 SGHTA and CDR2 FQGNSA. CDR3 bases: TGTGCCAGCAGGTCAACTAGAGGAAATTACGAGCAGTACTTC. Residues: CASRSTRGNYEQYF.

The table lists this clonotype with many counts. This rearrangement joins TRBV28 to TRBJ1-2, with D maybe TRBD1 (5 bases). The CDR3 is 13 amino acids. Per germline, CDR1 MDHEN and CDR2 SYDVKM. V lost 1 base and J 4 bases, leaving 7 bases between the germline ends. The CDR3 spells CASSLSGPYGYTF. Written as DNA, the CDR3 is TGTGCCAGCAGTTTATCGGGGCCCTATGGCTACACCTTC.

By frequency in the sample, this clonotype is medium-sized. CDR3 nucleotide sequence: TGTGCCAGCAGCTCAAGAGTTGTGGGGACTGAAGCTTTCTTT. Its translation is CASSSRVVGTEAFF. The chain is built from TRBV11-2 and TRBJ1-1; D not certain. Trimming took 4 bases from V and 5 from J, leaving 14 bases between them. Germline V gives CDR1 SGHAT, CDR2 FQNNGV. CDR3 length: 14 residues.

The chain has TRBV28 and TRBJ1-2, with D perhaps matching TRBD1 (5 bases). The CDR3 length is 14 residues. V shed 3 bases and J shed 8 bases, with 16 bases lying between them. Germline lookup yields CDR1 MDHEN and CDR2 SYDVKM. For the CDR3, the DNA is TGTGCCAGCAGTTTTTACGGAGGGGAGTACGGCTACACCTTC. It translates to CASSFYGGEYGYTF.

The CDR3 protein is CASRLTGVDEQYF. The CDR3 DNA follows: TGTGCCAGCAGACTGACAGGGGTGGACGAGCAGTACTTC. This chain uses TRBV12-3 or TRBV12-4 with TRBJ2-7; 8 bases match TRBD1. J gave up 5 bases and V 6 bases, and 6 bases lay outside the gene matches. This CDR3 contains 13 residues.

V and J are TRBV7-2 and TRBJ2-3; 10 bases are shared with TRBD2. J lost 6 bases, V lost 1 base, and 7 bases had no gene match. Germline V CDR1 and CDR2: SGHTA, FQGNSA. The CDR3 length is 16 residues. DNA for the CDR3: TGTGCCAGCAGCTTAGGTGCTAGCGGGGGCAGGGATACGCAGTATTTT. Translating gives CASSLGASGGRDTQYF. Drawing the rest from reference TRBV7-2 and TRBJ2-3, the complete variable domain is GAGVSQSPSNKVTEKGKDVELRCDPISGHTALYWYRQSLGQGLEFLIYFQGNSAPDKSGLPSDRFSAERTGGSVSTLTIQRTQQEDSAVYLCASSLGASGGRDTQYFGPGTRLTVL.

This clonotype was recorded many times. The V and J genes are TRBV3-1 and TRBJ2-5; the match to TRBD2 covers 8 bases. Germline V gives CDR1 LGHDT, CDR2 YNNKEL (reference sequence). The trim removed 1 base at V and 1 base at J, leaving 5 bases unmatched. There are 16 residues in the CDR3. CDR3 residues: CASSQALAGSQETQYF. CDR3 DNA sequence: TGTGCCAGCAGCCAAGCGCTAGCGGGCTCCCAAGAGACCCAGTACTTC.

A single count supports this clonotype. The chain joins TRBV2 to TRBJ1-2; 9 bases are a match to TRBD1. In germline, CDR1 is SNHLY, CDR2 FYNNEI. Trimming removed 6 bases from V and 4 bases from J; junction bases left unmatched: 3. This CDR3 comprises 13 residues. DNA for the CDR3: TGTGCCAGCAGGGGGACAGGGAGCTATGGCTACACCTTC. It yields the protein CASRGTGSYGYTF.

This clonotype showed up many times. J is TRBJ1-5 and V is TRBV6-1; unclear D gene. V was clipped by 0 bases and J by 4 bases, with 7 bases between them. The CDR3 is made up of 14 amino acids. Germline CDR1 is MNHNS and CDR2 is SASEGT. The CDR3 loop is CASSEAEGNQPQHF. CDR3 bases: TGTGCCAGCAGTGAAGCTGAAGGGAATCAGCCCCAGCATTTT.

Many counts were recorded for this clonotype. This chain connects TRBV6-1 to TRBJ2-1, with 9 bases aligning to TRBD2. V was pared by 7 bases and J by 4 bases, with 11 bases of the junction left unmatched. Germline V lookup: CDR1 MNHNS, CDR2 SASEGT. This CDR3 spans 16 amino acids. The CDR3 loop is CASTPGSGSIYNEQFF. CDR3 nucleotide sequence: TGTGCCAGCACCCCGGGTAGCGGGAGTATTTACAATGAGCAGTTCTTC.

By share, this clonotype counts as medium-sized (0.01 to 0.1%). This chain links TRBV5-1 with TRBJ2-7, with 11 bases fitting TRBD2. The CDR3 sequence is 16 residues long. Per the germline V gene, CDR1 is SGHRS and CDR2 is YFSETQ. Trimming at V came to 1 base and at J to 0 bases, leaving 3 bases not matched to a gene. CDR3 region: CASSLTSGSLSYEQYF. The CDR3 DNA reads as TGCGCCAGCAGCTTGACTAGCGGGAGTCTCTCCTACGAGCAGTACTTC. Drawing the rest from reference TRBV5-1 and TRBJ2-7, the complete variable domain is KAGVTQTPRYLIKTRGQQVTLSCSPISGHRSVSWYQQTPGQGLQFLFEYFSETQRNKGNFPGRFSGRQFSNSRSEMNVSTLELGDSALYLCASSLTSGSLSYEQYFGPGTRLTVT.

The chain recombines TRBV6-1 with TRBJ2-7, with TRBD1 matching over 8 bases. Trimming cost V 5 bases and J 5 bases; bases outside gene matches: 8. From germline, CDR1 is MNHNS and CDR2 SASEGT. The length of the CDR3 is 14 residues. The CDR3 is CASSIDRGSNEQYF. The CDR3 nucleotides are TGTGCCAGCAGTATCGACAGGGGAAGTAACGAGCAGTACTTC.

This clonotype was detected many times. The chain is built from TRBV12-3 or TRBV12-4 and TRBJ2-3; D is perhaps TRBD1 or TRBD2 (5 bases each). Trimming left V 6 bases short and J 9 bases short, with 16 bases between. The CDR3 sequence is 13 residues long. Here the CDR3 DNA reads TGTGCCAGCAGCCTCGGGACGCCTGAGACGCAGTATTTT. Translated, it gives CASSLGTPETQYF.

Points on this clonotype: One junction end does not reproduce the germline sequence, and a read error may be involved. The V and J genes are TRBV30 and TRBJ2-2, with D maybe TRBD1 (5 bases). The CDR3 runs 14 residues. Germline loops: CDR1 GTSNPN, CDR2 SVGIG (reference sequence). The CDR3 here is CALSRTWFGGELFF. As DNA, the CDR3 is TGTGCCTTGAGTCGGACATGGTTTGGCGGGGAGCTGTTTTTT.

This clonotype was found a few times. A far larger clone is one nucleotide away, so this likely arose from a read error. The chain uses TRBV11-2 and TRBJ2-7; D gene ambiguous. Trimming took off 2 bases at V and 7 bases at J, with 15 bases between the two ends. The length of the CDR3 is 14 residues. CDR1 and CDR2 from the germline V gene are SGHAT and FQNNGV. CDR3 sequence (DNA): TGTGCCAGCAGCTTACTGAGCTCCTACAATGAGCAGTACTTC. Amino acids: CASSLLSSYNEQYF.

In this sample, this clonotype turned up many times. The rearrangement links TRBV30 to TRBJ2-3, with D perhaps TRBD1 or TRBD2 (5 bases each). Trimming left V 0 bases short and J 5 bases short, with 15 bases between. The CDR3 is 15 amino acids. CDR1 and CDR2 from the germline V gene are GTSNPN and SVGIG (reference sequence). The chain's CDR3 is CAWSVLSARGDTQYF. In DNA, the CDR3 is TGTGCCTGGAGTGTACTGTCCGCGAGGGGAGATACGCAGTATTTT.

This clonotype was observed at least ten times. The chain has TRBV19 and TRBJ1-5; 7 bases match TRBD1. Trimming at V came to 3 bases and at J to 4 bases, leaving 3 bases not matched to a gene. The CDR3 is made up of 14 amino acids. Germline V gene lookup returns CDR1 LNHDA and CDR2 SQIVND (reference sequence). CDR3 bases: TGTGCCAGTAGTATTGACAGGGTTAATCAGCCCCAGCATTTT. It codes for CASSIDRVNQPQHF.

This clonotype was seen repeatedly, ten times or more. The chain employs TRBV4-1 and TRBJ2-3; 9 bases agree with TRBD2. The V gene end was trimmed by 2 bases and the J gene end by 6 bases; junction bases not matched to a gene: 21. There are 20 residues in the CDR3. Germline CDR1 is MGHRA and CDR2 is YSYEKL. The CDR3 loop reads CASSQPAIRNSGRERDTQYF. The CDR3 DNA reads TGCGCCAGCAGCCAACCTGCAATTAGGAATAGCGGGAGAGAAAGGGATACGCAGTATTTT.

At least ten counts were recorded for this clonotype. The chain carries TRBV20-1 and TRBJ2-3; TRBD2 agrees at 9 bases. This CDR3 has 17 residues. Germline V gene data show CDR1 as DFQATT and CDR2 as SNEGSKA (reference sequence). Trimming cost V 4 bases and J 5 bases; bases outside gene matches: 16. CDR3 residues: CSATGAGSAGGVDTQYF. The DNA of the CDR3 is TGCAGTGCTACGGGGGCGGGATCGGCGGGAGGGGTAGATACGCAGTATTTT.

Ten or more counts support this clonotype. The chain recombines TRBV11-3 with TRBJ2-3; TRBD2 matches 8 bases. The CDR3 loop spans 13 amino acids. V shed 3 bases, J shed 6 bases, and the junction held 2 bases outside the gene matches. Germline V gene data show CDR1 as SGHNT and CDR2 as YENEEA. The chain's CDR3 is CASSFSGTDTQYF. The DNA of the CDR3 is TGTGCCAGCAGCTTTAGCGGGACGGATACGCAGTATTTT. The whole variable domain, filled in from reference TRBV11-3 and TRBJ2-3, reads EAGVVQSPRYKIIEKKQPVAFWCNPISGHNTLYWYLQNLGQGPELLIRYENEEAVDDSQLPKDRFSAERLKGVDSTLKIQPAELGDSAVYLCASSFSGTDTQYFGPGTRLTVL.

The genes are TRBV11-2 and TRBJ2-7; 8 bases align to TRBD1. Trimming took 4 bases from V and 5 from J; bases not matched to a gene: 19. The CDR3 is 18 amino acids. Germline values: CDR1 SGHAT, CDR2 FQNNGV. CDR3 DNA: TGTGCCAGCAGCTCAGTCTGGTTGACAGGGGACAATTTGGACGAGCAGTACTTC. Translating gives CASSSVWLTGDNLDEQYF.

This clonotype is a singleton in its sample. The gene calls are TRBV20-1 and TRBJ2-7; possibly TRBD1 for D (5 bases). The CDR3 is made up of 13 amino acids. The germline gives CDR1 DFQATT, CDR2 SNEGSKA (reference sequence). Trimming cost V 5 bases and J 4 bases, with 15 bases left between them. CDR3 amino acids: CSACTGAGYEQYF. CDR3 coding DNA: TGCAGTGCTTGTACTGGGGCTGGGTACGAGCAGTACTTC.

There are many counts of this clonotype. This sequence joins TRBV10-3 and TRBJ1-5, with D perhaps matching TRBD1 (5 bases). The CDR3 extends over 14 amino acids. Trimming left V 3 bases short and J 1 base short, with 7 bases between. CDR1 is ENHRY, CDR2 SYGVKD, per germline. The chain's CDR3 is CAISDEGSNQPQHF. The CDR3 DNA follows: TGTGCCATCAGTGATGAGGGGAGCAATCAGCCCCAGCATTTT.

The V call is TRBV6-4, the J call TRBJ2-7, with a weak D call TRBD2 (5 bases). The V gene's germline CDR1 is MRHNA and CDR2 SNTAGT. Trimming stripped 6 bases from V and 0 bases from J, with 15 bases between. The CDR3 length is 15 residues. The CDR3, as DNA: TGTGCCAGCAGCTTAGGAAGCGGTACCTCCTACGAGCAGTACTTC. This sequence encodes CASSLGSGTSYEQYF.

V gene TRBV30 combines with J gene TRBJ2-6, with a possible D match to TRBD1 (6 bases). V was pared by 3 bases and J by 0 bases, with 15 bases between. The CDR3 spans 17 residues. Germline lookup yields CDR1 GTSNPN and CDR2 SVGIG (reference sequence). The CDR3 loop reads CAWRKFTGLSGANVLTF. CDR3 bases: TGTGCCTGGAGGAAATTCACAGGGCTCTCTGGGGCCAACGTCCTGACTTTC.